This T cell receptor beta chain was documented in a study of cytomegalovirus exposure and HLA in healthy donors. Germline V gene lookup returns CDR1 MNHEY and CDR2 SMNVEV (reference sequence). V was clipped by 9 bases and J by 1 base; unmatched bases: 4. This CDR3 contains 14 residues. PCR was performed using 60 Vbeta and 13 Jbeta primers. Some clones are missing from TCRdb's copy, which holds only in-frame ones; the method was immunoSEQ multiplex PCR. The sample consists of over 150,000 clones, roughly 80% of them appearing once. Sequenced sample: PBMCs. The sequence came from a male donor in good health and CMV-seronegative. The chain has TRBV27 and TRBJ2-7, with 12 nucleotides matching TRBD2. CDR3 DNA sequence: TGTGCCAGTTCGACTAGCGGGAGTTCCTACGAGCAGTACTTC. Encoded protein: CASSTSGSSYEQYF.